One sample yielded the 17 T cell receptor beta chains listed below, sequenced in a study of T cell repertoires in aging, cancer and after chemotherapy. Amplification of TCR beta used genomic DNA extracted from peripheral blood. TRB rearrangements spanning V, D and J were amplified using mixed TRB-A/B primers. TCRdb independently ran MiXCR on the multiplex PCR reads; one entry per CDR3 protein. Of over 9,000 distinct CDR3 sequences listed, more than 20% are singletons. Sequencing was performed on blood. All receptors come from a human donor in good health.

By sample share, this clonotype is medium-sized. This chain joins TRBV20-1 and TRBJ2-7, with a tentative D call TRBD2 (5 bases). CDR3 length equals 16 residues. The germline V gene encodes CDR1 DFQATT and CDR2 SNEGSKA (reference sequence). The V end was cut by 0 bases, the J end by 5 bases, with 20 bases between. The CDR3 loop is CSARDPARKDGNEQYF. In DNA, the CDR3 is TGCAGTGCTAGAGATCCCGCTAGGAAAGACGGGAACGAGCAGTACTTC.

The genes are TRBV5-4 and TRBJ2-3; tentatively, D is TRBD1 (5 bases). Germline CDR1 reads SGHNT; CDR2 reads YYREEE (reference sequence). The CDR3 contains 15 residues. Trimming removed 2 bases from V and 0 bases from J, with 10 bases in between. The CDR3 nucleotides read TGTGCCAGCAGCTTTGGTGCAGGGAGCACAGATACGCAGTATTTT. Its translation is CASSFGAGSTDTQYF.

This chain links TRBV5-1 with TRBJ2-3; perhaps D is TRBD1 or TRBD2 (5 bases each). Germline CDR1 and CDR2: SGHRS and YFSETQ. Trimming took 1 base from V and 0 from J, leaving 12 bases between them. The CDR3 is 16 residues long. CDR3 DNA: TGCGCCAGCAGCTTGAAGAGGGGATGGAGCACAGATACGCAGTATTTT. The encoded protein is CASSLKRGWSTDTQYF. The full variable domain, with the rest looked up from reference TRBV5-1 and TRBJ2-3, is KAGVTQTPRYLIKTRGQQVTLSCSPISGHRSVSWYQQTPGQGLQFLFEYFSETQRNKGNFPGRFSGRQFSNSRSEMNVSTLELGDSALYLCASSLKRGWSTDTQYFGPGTRLTVL.

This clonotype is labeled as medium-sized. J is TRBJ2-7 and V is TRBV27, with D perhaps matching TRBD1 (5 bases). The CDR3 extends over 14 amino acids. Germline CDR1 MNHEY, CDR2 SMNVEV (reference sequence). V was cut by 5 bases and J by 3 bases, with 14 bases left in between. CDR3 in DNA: TGTGCCAGCAGTCCCCTAGGGGCAGTCTACGAGCAGTACTTC. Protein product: CASSPLGAVYEQYF.

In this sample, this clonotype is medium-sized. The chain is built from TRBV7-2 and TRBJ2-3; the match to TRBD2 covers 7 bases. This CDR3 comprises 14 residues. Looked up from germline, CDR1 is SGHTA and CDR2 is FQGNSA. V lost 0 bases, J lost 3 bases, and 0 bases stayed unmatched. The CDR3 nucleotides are TGTGCCAGCAGCTTAGCACTAGCGACAGATACGCAGTATTTT. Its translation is CASSLALATDTQYF. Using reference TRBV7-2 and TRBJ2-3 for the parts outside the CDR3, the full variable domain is GAGVSQSPSNKVTEKGKDVELRCDPISGHTALYWYRQSLGQGLEFLIYFQGNSAPDKSGLPSDRFSAERTGGSVSTLTIQRTQQEDSAVYLCASSLALATDTQYFGPGTRLTVL.

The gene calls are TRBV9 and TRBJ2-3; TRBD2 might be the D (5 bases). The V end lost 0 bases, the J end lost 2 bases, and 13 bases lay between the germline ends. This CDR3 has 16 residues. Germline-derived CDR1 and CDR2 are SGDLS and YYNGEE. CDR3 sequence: CASSVEDFQDTDTQYF. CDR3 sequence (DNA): TGTGCCAGCAGCGTAGAGGACTTCCAGGACACAGATACGCAGTATTTT.

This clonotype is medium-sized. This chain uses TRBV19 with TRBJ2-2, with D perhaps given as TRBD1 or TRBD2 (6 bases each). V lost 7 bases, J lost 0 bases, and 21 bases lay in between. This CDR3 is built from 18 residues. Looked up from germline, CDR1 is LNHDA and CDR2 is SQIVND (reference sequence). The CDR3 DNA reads TGTGCCAGTAAAGGGGGGACGGCCAAGACTTCGAACACCGGGGAGCTGTTTTTT. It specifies CASKGGTAKTSNTGELFF.

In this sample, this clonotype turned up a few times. CDR3 DNA: TGTGCCAGCAGCTTAAGAGCGGAAAGCACTGAAGCTTTCTTT. Its protein is CASSLRAESTEAFF. The gene calls are TRBV7-3 and TRBJ1-1; no definite D call. With 1 base removed from V and 4 bases from J, the gap between germline ends came to 10 bases. CDR1 and CDR2 from the germline V gene are SGHTA and FQGTGA. This CDR3 spans 14 amino acids.

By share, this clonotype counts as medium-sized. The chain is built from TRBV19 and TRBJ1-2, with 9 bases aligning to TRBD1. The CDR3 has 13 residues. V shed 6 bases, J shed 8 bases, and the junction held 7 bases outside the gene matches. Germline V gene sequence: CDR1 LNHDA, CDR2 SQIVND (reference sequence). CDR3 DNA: TGTGCCAGTAGACAACAGGGGGCTGGAGGCTACACCTTC. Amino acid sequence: CASRQQGAGGYTF.

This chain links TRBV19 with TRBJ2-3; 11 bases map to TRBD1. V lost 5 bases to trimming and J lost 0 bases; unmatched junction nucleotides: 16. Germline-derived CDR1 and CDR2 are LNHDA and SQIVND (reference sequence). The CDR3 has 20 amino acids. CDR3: CASSSGTGGSLATSTDTQYF. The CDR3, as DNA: TGTGCCAGTAGTTCCGGGACAGGGGGTTCCCTAGCGACTAGCACAGATACGCAGTATTTT.

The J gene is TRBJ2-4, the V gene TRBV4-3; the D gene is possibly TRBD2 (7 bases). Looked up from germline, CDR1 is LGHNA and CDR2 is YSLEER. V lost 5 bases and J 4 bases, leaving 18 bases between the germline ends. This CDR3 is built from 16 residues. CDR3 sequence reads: CASSAEWGGLKNIQYF. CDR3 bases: TGCGCCAGCAGCGCTGAGTGGGGGGGCCTTAAAAACATTCAGTACTTC.

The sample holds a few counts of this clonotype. Here the CDR3 reads CASSEDRGGFDEQFF. DNA of the CDR3: TGTGCCAGCAGTGAAGACCGGGGGGGCTTCGATGAGCAGTTCTTC. V gene TRBV6-1 combines with J gene TRBJ2-1, with 8 nucleotides matching TRBD2. In germline, CDR1 is MNHNS, CDR2 SASEGT. The V segment lost 1 base and the J segment 8 bases; nucleotides outside the gene matches: 7. This CDR3 region has 15 residues.

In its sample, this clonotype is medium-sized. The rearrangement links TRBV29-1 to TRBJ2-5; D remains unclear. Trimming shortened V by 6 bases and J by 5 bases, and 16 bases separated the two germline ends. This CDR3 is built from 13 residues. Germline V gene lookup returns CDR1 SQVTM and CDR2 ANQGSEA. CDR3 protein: CSVPARRPETQYF. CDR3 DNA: TGCAGCGTCCCCGCGCGAAGGCCTGAGACCCAGTACTTC. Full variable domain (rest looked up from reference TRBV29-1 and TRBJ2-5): SAVISQKPSRDICQRGTSLTIQCQVDSQVTMMFWYRQQPGQSLTLIATANQGSEATYESGFVIDKFPISRPNLTFSTLTVSNMSPEDSSIYLCSVPARRPETQYFGPGTRLLVL.

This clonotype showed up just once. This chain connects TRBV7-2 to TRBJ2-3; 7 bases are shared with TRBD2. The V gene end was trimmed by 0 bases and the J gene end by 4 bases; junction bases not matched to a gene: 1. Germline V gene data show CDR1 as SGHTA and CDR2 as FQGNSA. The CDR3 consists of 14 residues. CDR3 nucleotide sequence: TGTGCCAGCAGCTTAGCGGGGGGGGCAGATACGCAGTATTTT. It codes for CASSLAGGADTQYF.

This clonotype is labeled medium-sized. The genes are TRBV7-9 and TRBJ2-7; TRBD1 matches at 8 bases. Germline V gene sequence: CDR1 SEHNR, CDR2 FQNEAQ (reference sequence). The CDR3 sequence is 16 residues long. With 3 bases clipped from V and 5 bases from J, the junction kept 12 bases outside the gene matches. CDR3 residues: CASSLLGGRGLHEQYF. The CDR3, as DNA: TGTGCCAGCAGCTTGTTAGGAGGCAGGGGGCTACACGAGCAGTACTTC.

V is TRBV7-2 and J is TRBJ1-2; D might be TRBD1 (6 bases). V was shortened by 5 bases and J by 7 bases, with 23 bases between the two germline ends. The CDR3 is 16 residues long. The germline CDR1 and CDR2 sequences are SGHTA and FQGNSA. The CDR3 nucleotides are TGTGCCAGCAGCAGGAGCAGAACCTCGAGAGGGGGTGGCTACACCTTC. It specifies CASSRSRTSRGGGYTF.

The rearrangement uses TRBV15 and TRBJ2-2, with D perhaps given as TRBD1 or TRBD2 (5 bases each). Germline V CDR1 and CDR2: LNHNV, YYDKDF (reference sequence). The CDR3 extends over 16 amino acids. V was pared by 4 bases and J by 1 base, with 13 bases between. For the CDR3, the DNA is TGTGCCACCAGCAAACCCGGGACCCGGAACACCGGGGAGCTGTTTTTT. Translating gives CATSKPGTRNTGELFF.